This TCR beta chain was obtained from a study of TIL therapy for anti-PD-1-resistant metastatic lung cancer (dated by TCRdb to about 2021). For context, the study as a whole: Tumors were harvested prior to any PD-1/PD-L1 blockade, after which nivolumab was administered to patients, and lymphodepletion, expanded TIL infusion and IL-2 were given to patients who progressed. T cell receptor beta sequencing of tumor and peripheral blood was used to follow clonotypes across the tumor, the expanded TIL product and serial blood samples. A median non-synonymous tumor mutation burden of around 1.5 mutations per megabase was determined across the cohort by whole-exome sequencing. Enrolled patients had a median age of around 51 years (range roughly 38-80) and a median tumor PD-L1 proportion score of approximately 6%. The cohort was composed predominantly of lung adenocarcinoma, with several EGFR-mutant and two ALK-rearranged tumors included, and half of patients were identified as current or former smokers. General findings and caveats noted by the study authors: The study protocol defined all tumor marker inferences as exploratory. The cohort was highly selected, with more treatment-naive, never-smoker and oncogene-addicted patients than typical, limiting generalizability. Clonotypes from the infused TIL partially replaced the baseline peripheral repertoire and then declined over months, and persistence showed no apparent association with response.

Taken with the paper, the label for time point translates to: pre-treatment sample, taken before nivolumab and TIL therapy. A phase I trial run at two centers enrolled adults with stage 4 NSCLC between October 2017 and 2020. Samples came from a single-arm, open-label phase I trial of tumor-infiltrating lymphocyte therapy with nivolumab in advanced non-small cell lung cancer. Blood mononuclear cells were isolated from EDTA tubes by Ficoll gradient and were snap-frozen as pellets, and DNA was extracted with a Qiagen mini-prep kit. Trimming takes 5 bases off V and 5 bases off J; junction bases not matched to a gene: 10. From the germline V gene (reference sequence), CDR1 is MNHEY and CDR2 is SMNVEV. CDR3 length: 16 amino acids, cysteine to phenylalanine. CDR3 DNA is the only sequence kept; it has 48 bases, read in frame from the first base. A word on this clone: There is no known antigen for this receptor. The input lacks base qualities; no much larger clone sits a single base away.

Using bias-controlled multiplex PCR with the immunoSEQ v3 hsTCRB kit, the TCR beta CDR3 regions were amplified from genomic DNA. The TCR libraries were sequenced on an Illumina NextSeq 500 to around 2 million read pairs for survey level or about 5-6.5 million read pairs for deep level. The paper's processing steps were these. Clonality was reported by immunoSEQ Analyzer software, which also assigned V, D and J genes and filtered out non-productive sequences. Repertoires were compared using productive Simpson clonality and Morisita overlap index of productive TRB rearrangements between infused TIL and blood. The absolute count of a clonotype in blood was estimated by multiplying the lymphocyte count by the CD3+ fraction and by the productive frequency of the clone. TCRdb stores this immuneACCESS table with in-frame sequences only. Part of the clones is absent; in the studies checked, under half of the shortfall reflects unresolved V genes, and no reason is known for the rest. The V and J calls and clone size were taken over from that table, and D and trimming were inferred from the DNA. The sample records tens of thousands of clones, around 67% of which are singletons. The ten most abundant clones make up about 2% of the sample.

In this chain, TRBV27 is recombined with TRBJ1-1; 11 central nucleotides agree with TRBD1. This TCR derives from a person between 25 and 79 years old with non-small cell lung cancer. The sequences come from blood, collected at baseline. The nucleotide sequence reads as follows: TGTGCCAGCAGTCCCGGGACAGGGGGAAGGTGGACTGAAGCTTTCTTT. This sequence encodes CASSPGTGGRWTEAFF.